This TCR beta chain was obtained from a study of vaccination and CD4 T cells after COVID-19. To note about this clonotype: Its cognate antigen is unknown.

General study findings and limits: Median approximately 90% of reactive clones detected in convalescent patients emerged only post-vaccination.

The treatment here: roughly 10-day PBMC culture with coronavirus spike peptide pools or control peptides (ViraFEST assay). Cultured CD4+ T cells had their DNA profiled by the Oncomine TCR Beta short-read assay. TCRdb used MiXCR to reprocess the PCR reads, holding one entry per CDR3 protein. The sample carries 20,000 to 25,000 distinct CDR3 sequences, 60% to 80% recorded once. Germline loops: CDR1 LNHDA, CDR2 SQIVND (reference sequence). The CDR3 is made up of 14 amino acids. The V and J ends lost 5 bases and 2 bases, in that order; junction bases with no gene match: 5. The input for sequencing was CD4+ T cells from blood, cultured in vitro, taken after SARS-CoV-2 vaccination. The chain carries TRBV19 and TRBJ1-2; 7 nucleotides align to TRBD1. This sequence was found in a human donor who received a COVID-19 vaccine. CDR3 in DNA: TGTGCCAGTAGTTTCCCGGGACAGAACTATGGCTACACCTTC. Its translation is CASSFPGQNYGYTF.